The entry that follows covers one TCR beta chain sequence. The target antigen is unknown. Germline CDR1 is SGHDN and CDR2 is FVKESK. This CDR3 spans 16 amino acids. The ends lost 0 bases at V and 9 bases at J; junction bases unmatched: 14. This record belongs to a study of shared clonotypes between healthy human individuals. Study results and caveats: Sequencing depth was expected to influence donor clonotype sharing. Non-shared clonotypes were found to have lower generation probabilities than the clonotypes that were shared by all four of the sorted-subset donors.

The authors ran the assay at deep level. Only in-frame clones appear in the TCRdb table, and some are missing; sequencing was by immunoSEQ multiplex PCR. The sample contains over a million clones, 98% of which appear only once. In the CD4+ fraction, cells were divided into CD45RA+ naive and CD45RA-negative memory subsets. The source material was naive CD4+ T cells sorted from blood. Subset here: CD45RA+ positively selected. The chain carries TRBV14 and TRBJ2-7, with TRBD1 identical over 7 bases. This TCR derives from a man in his thirties or forties in good health. CDR3 sequence (DNA): TGTGCCAGCAGCCAAGAGTTGAGGGCAGGGGGTAAGAGGCAGTACTTC. Protein sequence: CASSQELRAGGKRQYF.